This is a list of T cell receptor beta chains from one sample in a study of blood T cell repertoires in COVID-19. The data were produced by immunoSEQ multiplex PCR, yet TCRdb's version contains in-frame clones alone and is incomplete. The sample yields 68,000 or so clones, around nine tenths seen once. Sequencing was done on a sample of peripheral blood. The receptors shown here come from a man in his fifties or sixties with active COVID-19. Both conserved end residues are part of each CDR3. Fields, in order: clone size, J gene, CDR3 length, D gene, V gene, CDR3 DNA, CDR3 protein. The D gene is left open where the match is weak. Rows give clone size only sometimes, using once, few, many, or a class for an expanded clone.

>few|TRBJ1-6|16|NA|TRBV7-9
TGTGCCAGCAGCCCACATTGGGGGCTATATAATTCACCCCTCCACTTT
CASSPHWGLYNSPLHF
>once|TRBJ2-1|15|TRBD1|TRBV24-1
TGTGCCACCAGTGATTCCCGACAGGGTTCTTGGGACCCAGTCTTC
CATSDSRQGSWDPVF
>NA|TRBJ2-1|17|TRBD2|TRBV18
TGTGCCAGCTCACCACTTGGACCTAGCGGGGCTTCTAATGAGCAGTTCTTC
CASSPLGPSGASNEQFF
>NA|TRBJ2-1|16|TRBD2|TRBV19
TGTGCCAGTAGTATAGTGGGTAGCGGGGCCTACAATGAGCAGTTCTTC
CASSIVGSGAYNEQFF
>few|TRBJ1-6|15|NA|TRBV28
TGTGCCAGCAGTTTTCGGTACGCAGCGACCTCACCCCTCCACTTT
CASSFRYAATSPLHF
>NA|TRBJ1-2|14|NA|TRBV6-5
TGTGCCAGCAGTCAGATAGGACAGTCATATGGCTACACCTTC
CASSQIGQSYGYTF
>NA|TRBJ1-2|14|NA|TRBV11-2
TGTGCCAGCAGCTTAAGGGGAGGGAGCTATGGCTACACCTTC
CASSLRGGSYGYTF
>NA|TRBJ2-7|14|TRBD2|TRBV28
TGTGCCAGCAGTGCGGGGGGGAGCTCCTACGAGCAGTACTTC
CASSAGGSSYEQYF
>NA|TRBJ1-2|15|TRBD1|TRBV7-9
TGTGCCAGCAGCCAGGCACCTCAGGGGGCTTTTGGCTACACCTTC
CASSQAPQGAFGYTF
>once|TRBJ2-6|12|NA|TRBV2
TGTGCCAGCTCTCCTGGGGCCAACGTCCTGACTTTC
CASSPGANVLTF
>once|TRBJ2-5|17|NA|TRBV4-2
TGTGCCAGCAGCCAATTACCGAGCCGGGCGGGGCAAGAGACCCAGTACTTC
CASSQLPSRAGQETQYF
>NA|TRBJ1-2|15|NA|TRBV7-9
TGTGCCAGCAGCTTAGCACCAGTTGCTCATTATGGCTACACCTTC
CASSLAPVAHYGYTF